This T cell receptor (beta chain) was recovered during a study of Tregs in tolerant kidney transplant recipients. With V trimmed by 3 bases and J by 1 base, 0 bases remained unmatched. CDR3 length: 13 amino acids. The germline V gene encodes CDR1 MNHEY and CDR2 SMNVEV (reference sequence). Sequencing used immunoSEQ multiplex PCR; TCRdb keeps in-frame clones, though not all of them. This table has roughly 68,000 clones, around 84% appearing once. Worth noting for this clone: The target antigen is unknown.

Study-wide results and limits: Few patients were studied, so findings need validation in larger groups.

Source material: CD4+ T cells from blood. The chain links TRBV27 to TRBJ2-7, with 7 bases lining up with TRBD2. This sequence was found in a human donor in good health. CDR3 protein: CASSFSGSYEQYF. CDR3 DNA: TGTGCCAGCAGTTTTAGCGGGTCCTACGAGCAGTACTTC.